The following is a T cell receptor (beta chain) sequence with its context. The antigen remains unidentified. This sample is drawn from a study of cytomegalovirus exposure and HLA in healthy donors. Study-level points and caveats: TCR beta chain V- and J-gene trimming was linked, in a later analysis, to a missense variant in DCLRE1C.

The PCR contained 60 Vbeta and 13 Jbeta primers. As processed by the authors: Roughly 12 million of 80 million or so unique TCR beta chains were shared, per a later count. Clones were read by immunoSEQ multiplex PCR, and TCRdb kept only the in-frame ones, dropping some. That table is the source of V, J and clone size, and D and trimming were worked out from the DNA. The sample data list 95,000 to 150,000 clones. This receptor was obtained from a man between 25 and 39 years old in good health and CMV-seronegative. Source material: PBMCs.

The CDR3 protein is CASSPVANYGYTF. DNA for the CDR3: TGTGCCAGCAGCCCCGTTGCTAACTATGGCTACACCTTC. The chain has TRBV11-3 and TRBJ1-2, with D unclear. This CDR3 contains 13 residues. Germline V gene sequence: CDR1 SGHNT, CDR2 YENEEA. V lost 5 bases to trimming and J lost 0 bases, with 7 bases between them. The whole variable domain, remainder taken from reference TRBV11-3 and TRBJ1-2, is EAGVVQSPRYKIIEKKQPVAFWCNPISGHNTLYWYLQNLGQGPELLIRYENEEAVDDSQLPKDRFSAERLKGVDSTLKIQPAELGDSAVYLCASSPVANYGYTFGSGTRLTVV.